The clone carrying this T cell receptor (beta chain) is categorized as medium-sized. Its target is unknown. The CDR3 runs to 15 residues. Germline V gene lookup returns CDR1 MGHRA and CDR2 YSYEKL. The V and J ends lost 3 bases and 2 bases respectively, with 13 bases between them. The source of the sample is a study of neoadjuvant nivolumab and ipilimumab in lung cancer. Across the study: Patients got nivolumab 3 mg/kg on days 1, 15 and 29; combination added ipilimumab 1 mg/kg day 1. Study-wide results and caveats: Pretherapy blood TCR richness correlated positively with resected tumor richness.

The protocol was immunoSEQ multiplex PCR, while the TCRdb copy is restricted to in-frame clones and leaves out a portion. The sample gives thousands of clones, about 85% of which show up once; less than 8.5% is in the top ten. V and J are TRBV4-1 and TRBJ1-1, with no clear D. The sequence came from an adult with non-small cell lung cancer. Sequencing was performed on adjacent normal lung tissue, taken after neoadjuvant nivolumab, alone or with ipilimumab, at or shortly before surgery. CDR3 protein: CASSQVNEANTEAFF. CDR3 in DNA: TGCGCCAGCAGCCAGGTAAACGAGGCAAACACTGAAGCTTTCTTT.